This TCR beta chain was identified in a study of blood T cell dynamics during melanoma immunotherapy. Looked up from germline, CDR1 is MNHEY and CDR2 is SMNVEV (reference sequence). CDR3 size: 13 residues. V was cut by 8 bases and J by 3 bases, with 11 bases left in between. Clones were sequenced by immunoSEQ multiplex PCR, and TCRdb holds only the in-frame ones, with some missing. The data contain 15,000 to 20,000 clones, 85% to 95% of them singletons. Indicated time point: week 3, after first cycle of checkpoint inhibitor. Patients had no prior systemic cancer treatment, immunosuppressants or other active cancers.

The V and J genes are TRBV27 and TRBJ1-5; unclear D gene. This sample comprised effector memory CD8+ T cells from blood, obtained from a patient treated with checkpoint blockade. The TCR sequence derives from a human donor with melanoma. In nucleotides, the CDR3 is TGTGCCAGCGGACCGGGTTACAATCAGCCCCAGCATTTT. Encoded protein: CASGPGYNQPQHF.